Following are 16 T cell receptor beta chains from one sample sequenced in a study of T cells in women clearing cervical HPV infection. Here immunoSEQ multiplex PCR was the method, and the copy in TCRdb shows in-frame clones only, minus some. The table lists around 38,000 clones. Material: blood buffy coat. The receptors here all came from a woman between 18 and 69 years old with a cervical HPV16 infection that either progressed to CIN3+ or cleared (not recorded which).

In the case of this clone: The read is 3 residues too short to cover the CDR3 end, so that end is filled in from the germline J gene. The rearrangement links TRBV2 to TRBJ2-1, with 8 bases identical to TRBD2. J was trimmed by 9 bases and V by 4 bases; bases with no gene match: 8. The CDR3 contains 14 residues. Germline CDR1 SNHLY, CDR2 FYNNEI. The sequenced part of the CDR3 DNA is TGTGCCAGCAGTGCGGCGGGAGGACTCGGTGAG. It specifies CASSAAGGLGE. The whole CDR3 protein is CASSAAGGLGEQFF.

Regarding this clone: The missing CDR3 end, 3 residues past where the read stops, is filled in from the germline J gene. V is TRBV20-1 and J is TRBJ2-1, with 8 nucleotides matching TRBD1. CDR3 length: 12 residues. CDR1 is DFQATT and CDR2 is SNEGSKA in the germline V gene (reference sequence). The V segment lost 7 bases and the J segment 4 bases; nucleotides outside the gene matches: 3. The CDR3 DNA, read in part, is TGCAGTGTAAGGACAGGGTACAATGAG. It specifies CSVRTGYNE. The whole CDR3 protein is CSVRTGYNEQFF.

Notes on this clone: Read data end 3 residues before the CDR3 end; the end is taken from the germline J gene. The chain joins TRBV19 to TRBJ2-5; TRBD2 matches 15 bases. Unmatched junction bases numbered 7, after V lost 2 bases and J lost 0 bases. The CDR3 is 19 amino acids. Germline V gene sequence: CDR1 LNHDA, CDR2 SQIVND (reference sequence). The CDR3 bases that were read are TGTGCCAGTAGTATAACCGGGACTAGCGGGGGGAATAACCAAGAGACC. Translation: CASSITGTSGGNNQET. In full, the CDR3 is CASSITGTSGGNNQETQYF.

A word on this clone: The CDR3 end is not reached by the read, which stops 3 residues before it; the germline J gene fills it in. The rearrangement links TRBV19 to TRBJ1-2; 9 bases agree with TRBD1. The trim removed 6 bases at V and 1 base at J, leaving 15 bases unmatched. Germline loops: CDR1 LNHDA, CDR2 SQIVND (reference sequence). The CDR3 extends over 18 amino acids. CDR3 loop: CASSAPGTWTGDNYGYTF. The sequenced part of the CDR3 DNA is TGTGCCAGTAGCGCTCCCGGTACTTGGACAGGGGATAACTATGGC.

About this clone itself: The read ends 3 residues shy of where the CDR3 ends; the end is completed using the germline J gene. This sequence joins TRBV5-1 and TRBJ1-2; a possible D gene is TRBD1 (6 bases). The CDR3 spans 17 residues. From germline, CDR1 is SGHRS and CDR2 YFSETQ. V dropped 4 bases and J dropped 3 bases, with 22 bases sitting between them. CDR3 amino acids: CASSRIHTGFSDYGYTF. The DNA read from the CDR3 is TGCGCCAGCAGCAGGATCCATACAGGGTTTTCTGACTATGGC.

With respect to this clone: Sequencing ends 3 residues short of the CDR3 end; the germline J gene provides the rest. This sequence joins TRBV20-1 and TRBJ2-1; maybe TRBD2 (6 bases). There are 11 residues in the CDR3. The germline V gene has CDR1 DFQATT and CDR2 SNEGSKA (reference sequence). Deletions cut 6 bases from V and 7 bases from J, with 10 bases between. CDR3 residues: CSARGRNEQFF. The part of the CDR3 DNA that was read is TGCAGTGCGCGGGGCAGGAATGAG.

Notes on this clone: The read comes to an end 3 residues before the CDR3 does, leaving the germline J gene to fill in the end. The chain has TRBV28 and TRBJ2-5; TRBD1 aligns across 8 bases. The trim removed 6 bases at V and 1 base at J, leaving 19 bases unmatched. Germline lookup yields CDR1 MDHEN and CDR2 SYDVKM. The CDR3 has 19 residues. CDR3 residues: CASSPTPGTGSWSQETQYF. Incomplete CDR3 DNA: TGTGCCAGCAGCCCAACTCCCGGGACAGGAAGTTGGAGCCAAGAGACC.

Notes on this clone: The sequenced fragment ends 3 residues before the CDR3 boundary, so the rest is inferred from the germline J gene. The J gene is TRBJ1-2, the V gene TRBV28; D is possibly TRBD1 (6 bases). The CDR3 contains 13 residues. The germline V gene has CDR1 MDHEN and CDR2 SYDVKM. The ends were cut back, 2 bases at V and 7 bases at J, with 11 bases in the middle. Incomplete CDR3 DNA: TGTGCCAGCAGTTTAGGGGGGGCCGTTGGC. Protein: CASSLGGAVG. The entire CDR3 reads CASSLGGAVGYTF.

On this clone: The read falls 3 residues short of the CDR3 end, and the missing part is taken from the germline J gene. V gene TRBV11-2 combines with J gene TRBJ2-1, with 7 bases identical to TRBD2. J gave up 3 bases and V 5 bases, and 7 bases lay outside the gene matches. The CDR3 has 15 residues. Germline CDR1 SGHAT, CDR2 FQNNGV. CDR3 protein: CASSRAGLDYNEQFF. The sequenced part of the CDR3 DNA is TGTGCCAGCAGCCGAGCCGGACTAGACTACAATGAG.

Notes on this clone: The read terminates 3 residues ahead of where the CDR3 ends, so the germline J gene completes it. This rearrangement joins TRBV20-1 to TRBJ1-6, with 9 bases fitting TRBD1. CDR1 DFQATT and CDR2 SNEGSKA come from the germline V gene (reference sequence). Losses at the gene ends were 5 bases for V and 10 bases for J; bases not matched to a gene: 12. The CDR3 loop spans 15 amino acids. The DNA read from the CDR3 is TGCAGTGCTTTCTTCAGACAGGGGGATTGGTCACCC. Residues: CSAFFRQGDWSP. The CDR3 in full is CSAFFRQGDWSPLHF.

Turning to this clone: The read ends 3 residues early relative to the CDR3; the germline J gene fills the gap. The chain couples TRBV12-3 or TRBV12-4 to TRBJ1-4, with 7 bases that match TRBD1. The V gene end was trimmed by 6 bases and the J gene end by 4 bases; junction bases not matched to a gene: 2. The CDR3 has 13 amino acids. CDR3 sequence reads: CASRDRSNEKLFF. Incomplete CDR3 DNA: TGTGCCAGCAGGGACAGGAGTAATGAAAAA.

Remarks on this clone: Relative to the germline gene, one junction end is altered; a read error may explain this. The read gets to within 3 residues of the CDR3 end, and the germline J gene fills in the rest. The genes are TRBV5-1 and TRBJ2-5; 10 positions agree with TRBD2. CDR3 length equals 16 residues. Germline V CDR1 and CDR2: SGHRS, YFSETQ. The chain's CDR3 is CASSLDSGGNGETQYF. The CDR3 DNA, read in part, is TGCGCCAGTAGCTTGGATAGCGGGGGGAACGGGGAGACC.

With regard to this clone: The CDR3 end lies 3 residues beyond the end of the read and is filled in from the germline J gene. V is TRBV19 and J is TRBJ2-1; TRBD1 agrees at 8 bases. The CDR3 sequence is 16 residues long. V trimming: 7 bases; J trimming: 3 bases; junction bases outside the gene matches: 11. Per the germline V gene, CDR1 is LNHDA and CDR2 is SQIVND (reference sequence). CDR3 residues: CASTPSGQGDYNEQFF. CDR3 bases read: TGTGCCAGTACGCCCTCTGGACAGGGAGACTACAATGAG.

Concerning this clone itself: The read finishes 3 residues shy of the CDR3 end, and the germline J gene is used to complete it. This chain joins TRBV5-6 and TRBJ1-1; D gene uncertain. Trimming took off 4 bases at V and 3 bases at J, with 10 bases between the two ends. CDR3 length: 13 residues. Germline V gene lookup returns CDR1 SGHDT and CDR2 YYEEEE. The CDR3 sequence: CASSLERHTEAFF. CDR3 DNA, as far as it was read: TGTGCCAGCAGCCTGGAGCGGCACACTGAA.

Turning to this clone: The sequenced fragment ends 3 residues before the CDR3 boundary, so the rest is inferred from the germline J gene. This chain links TRBV7-2 with TRBJ2-7; TRBD1 matches 10 bases. V lost 6 bases to trimming and J lost 0 bases; unmatched junction nucleotides: 2. CDR1 is SGHTA, CDR2 FQGNSA, per germline. The CDR3 runs 14 residues. This chain's CDR3 is CASRRQGASYEQYF. The sequenced CDR3 bases are TGTGCCAGCAGGCGACAGGGGGCCTCCTACGAG. Supplemented by reference TRBV7-2 and TRBJ2-7, the full variable domain reads GAGVSQSPSNKVTEKGKDVELRCDPISGHTALYWYRQSLGQGLEFLIYFQGNSAPDKSGLPSDRFSAERTGGSVSTLTIQRTQQEDSAVYLCASRRQGASYEQYFGPGTRLTVT.

As for this clone: The read terminates 3 residues before the CDR3 end, so the remaining end is supplied by the germline J gene. J is TRBJ2-1 and V is TRBV20-1, with a tentative D call TRBD1 (6 bases). Germline V gene lookup returns CDR1 DFQATT and CDR2 SNEGSKA (reference sequence). This CDR3 is 13 amino acids long. V lost 5 bases to trimming and J lost 4 bases, with 12 bases between them. The CDR3 protein is CSAGQGQYNEQFF. The CDR3 DNA, read in part, is TGCAGTGCTGGCCAAGGACAGTACAATGAG.